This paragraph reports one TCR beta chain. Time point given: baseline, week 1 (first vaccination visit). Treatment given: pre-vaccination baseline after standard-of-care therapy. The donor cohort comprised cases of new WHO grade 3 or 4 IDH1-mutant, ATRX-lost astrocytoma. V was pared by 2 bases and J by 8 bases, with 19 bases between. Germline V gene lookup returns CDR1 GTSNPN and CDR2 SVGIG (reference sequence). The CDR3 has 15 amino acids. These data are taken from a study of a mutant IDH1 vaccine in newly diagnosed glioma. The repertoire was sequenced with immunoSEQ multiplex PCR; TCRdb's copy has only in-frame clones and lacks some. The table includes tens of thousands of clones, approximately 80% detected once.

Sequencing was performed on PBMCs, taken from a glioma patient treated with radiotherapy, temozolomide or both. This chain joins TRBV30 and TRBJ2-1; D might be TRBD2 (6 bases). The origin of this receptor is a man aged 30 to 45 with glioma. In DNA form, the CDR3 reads TGTGCCTGGAGTATCGGAGGGAGAAACTGGGATGAGCAGTTCTTC. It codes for CAWSIGGRNWDEQFF.